The rows below give T cell receptor beta chains drawn from one sample of a study of vaccination effects on CD4 cells after COVID-19. Sequencing used immunoSEQ multiplex PCR; TCRdb keeps in-frame clones, though not all of them. The sample contains 65,000 to 95,000 clones, 60% to 80% of which appear only once. These receptors have no identified antigens. Sequencing used CD4+ T cells from PBMCs cultured with HCoV-OC43 spike peptides, obtained after COVID-19 vaccination. These receptors were obtained from a human donor who received a COVID-19 vaccine. Each CDR3 is given with its conserved first and last residue. The D gene is left open where the match is weak. Size is stated for part of the rows, as once, few or many counts, or as a class when the clone is expanded.

clone_size	d_call	j_call	v_call	cdr3_aa	cdr3_nt
.	.	TRBJ1-1	TRBV10-2	CASKIGPNTEAFF	TGCGCCAGCAAGATCGGGCCGAACACTGAAGCTTTCTTT
.	.	TRBJ1-1	TRBV9	CASSVAVTGTAFF	TGTGCCAGCAGCGTAGCTGTGACGGGAACGGCTTTCTTT
.	TRBD1	TRBJ1-2	TRBV24-1	CATSERQGRSYTF	TGTGCCACCAGTGAGAGACAGGGGAGGAGCTACACCTTC
.	TRBD2	TRBJ2-5	TRBV5-1	CASSALAAQETQYF	TGCGCCAGCAGCGCGCTAGCGGCGCAAGAGACCCAGTACTTC
.	.	TRBJ1-2	TRBV30	CAWSRDGGFGYGYTF	TGTGCCTGGAGTAGGGATGGGGGTTTTGGCTATGGCTACACCTTC
.	.	TRBJ2-1	TRBV24-1	CATSENRNYNEQFF	TGTGCCACCAGTGAGAACAGGAACTACAATGAGCAGTTCTTC
.	.	TRBJ2-1	TRBV6-5	CASSGTALIGNEQFF	TGTGCCAGCAGCGGGACCGCGCTTATTGGCAATGAGCAGTTCTTC
.	.	TRBJ1-2	TRBV30	CAWSLITYGYTF	TGTGCCTGGTCCCTCATTACCTATGGCTACACCTTC
.	TRBD2	TRBJ2-1	TRBV7-2	CASSLRLALNEQFF	TGTGCCAGCAGCTTACGACTAGCTCTGAATGAGCAGTTCTTC
.	.	TRBJ2-5	TRBV27	CASGGQETQYF	TGTGCCAGCGGGGGGCAAGAGACCCAGTACTTC
few	.	TRBJ1-5	TRBV30	CAWSPTGAVYSNQPQHF	TGTGCCTGGAGCCCGACCGGGGCGGTTTATAGCAATCAGCCCCAGCATTTT
.	TRBD1	TRBJ1-2	TRBV29-1	CSVGTGEGYTF	TGCAGCGTTGGGACAGGGGAGGGCTACACCTTC
.	TRBD1	TRBJ2-1	TRBV5-1	CASSPQGGTYNEQFF	TGCGCCAGCAGCCCACAGGGGGGCACCTACAATGAGCAGTTCTTC
once	.	TRBJ1-3	TRBV5-1	CASRSGTLAGNTIYF	TGCGCCAGCAGGTCCGGGACGTTAGCTGGAAACACCATATATTTT